This section outlines one T cell receptor (beta chain) sequence together with its context. The target antigen is unknown. This record belongs to a study of naive and memory T cell subsets. Study-wide results and limits: Especially in CD8 cells, naive repertoires contained a few larger clonotypes, possibly CD45RA-re-expressing memory cells.

Germline CDR1 MDHEN, CDR2 SYDVKM. The CDR3 spans 15 residues. V dropped 5 bases and J dropped 2; count of bases not matched to a gene: 6. The beta constant-region primer was an equimolar mix of two oligonucleotides covering TRBC1 and TRBC2. Four rounds of PCR amplified the ligated cDNA using nested alpha and beta constant-region primers plus SP2. Via MiXCR, TCRdb re-called the UMI-ligation and nested PCR reads, giving one row per CDR3 protein. The sample lists about 150,000 distinct CDR3 sequences, 20% to 25% seen once, with less than 0.13% in the top ten. Overnight CMV lysate stimulation of fresh PBMCs defined donor CMV status by CD4+ IFNgamma. Cells stained for CD3, CD4, CD8, CD45RA and CD27 were sorted into four subsets.

The V call is TRBV28, the J call TRBJ1-1, with 9 bases lining up with TRBD1. The specimen was naive CD4+ T cells from blood. This receptor was taken from a human donor in good health. The CDR3 protein is CASSPGTGINTEAFF. CDR3 DNA sequence: TGTGCCAGCAGTCCCGGGACAGGGATTAACACTGAAGCTTTCTTT. Drawing the rest from reference TRBV28 and TRBJ1-1, the complete variable domain is DVKVTQSSRYLVKRTGEKVFLECVQDMDHENMFWYRQDPGLGLRLIYFSYDVKMKEKGDIPEGYSVSREKKERFSLILESASTNQTSMYLCASSPGTGINTEAFFGQGTRLTVV.